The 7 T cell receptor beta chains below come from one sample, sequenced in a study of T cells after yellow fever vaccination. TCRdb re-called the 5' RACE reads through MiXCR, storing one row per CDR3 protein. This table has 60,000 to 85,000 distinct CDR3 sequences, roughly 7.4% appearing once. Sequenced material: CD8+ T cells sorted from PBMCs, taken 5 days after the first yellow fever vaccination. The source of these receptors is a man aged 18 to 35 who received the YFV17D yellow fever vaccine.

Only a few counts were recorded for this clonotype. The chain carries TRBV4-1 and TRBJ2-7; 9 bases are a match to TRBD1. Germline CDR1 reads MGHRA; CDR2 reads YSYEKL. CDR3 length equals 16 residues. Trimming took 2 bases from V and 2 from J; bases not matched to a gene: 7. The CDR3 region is CASSQLPDRGAYEQYF. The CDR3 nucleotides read TGCGCCAGCAGCCAACTACCGGACAGGGGCGCCTACGAGCAGTACTTC.

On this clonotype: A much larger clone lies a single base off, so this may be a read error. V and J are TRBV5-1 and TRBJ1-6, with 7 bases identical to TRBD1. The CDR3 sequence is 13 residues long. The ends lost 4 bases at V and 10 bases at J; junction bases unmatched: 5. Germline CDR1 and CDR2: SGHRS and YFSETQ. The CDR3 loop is CASSRAGGSPLHF. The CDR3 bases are TGCGCCAGCAGCAGGGCAGGGGGATCACCCCTCCACTTT.

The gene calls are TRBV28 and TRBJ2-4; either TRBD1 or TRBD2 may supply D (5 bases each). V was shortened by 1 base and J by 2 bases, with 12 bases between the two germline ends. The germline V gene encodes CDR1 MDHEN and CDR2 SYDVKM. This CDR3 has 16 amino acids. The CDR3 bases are TGTGCCAGCAGTTTATACGGGGCATGGACCAAAAACATTCAGTACTTC. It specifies CASSLYGAWTKNIQYF.

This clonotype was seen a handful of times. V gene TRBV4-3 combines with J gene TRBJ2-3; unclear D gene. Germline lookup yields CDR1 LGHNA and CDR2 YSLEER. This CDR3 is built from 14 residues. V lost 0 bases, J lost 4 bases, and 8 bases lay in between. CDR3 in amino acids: CASSQELRADTQYF. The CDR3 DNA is TGCGCCAGCAGCCAAGAGTTAAGGGCAGATACGCAGTATTTT.

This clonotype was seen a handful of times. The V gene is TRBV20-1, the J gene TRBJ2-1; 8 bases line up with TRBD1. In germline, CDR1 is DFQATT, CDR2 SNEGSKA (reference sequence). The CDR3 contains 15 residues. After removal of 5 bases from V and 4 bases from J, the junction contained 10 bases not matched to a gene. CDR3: CSADARDRSYNEQFF. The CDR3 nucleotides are TGCAGTGCTGATGCCCGGGACAGGTCTTACAATGAGCAGTTCTTC.

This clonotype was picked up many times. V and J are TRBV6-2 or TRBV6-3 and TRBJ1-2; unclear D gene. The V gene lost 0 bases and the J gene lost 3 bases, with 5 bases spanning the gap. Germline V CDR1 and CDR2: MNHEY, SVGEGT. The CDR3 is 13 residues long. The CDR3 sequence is CASSYSPYYGYTF. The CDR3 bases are TGTGCCAGCAGTTACTCACCGTACTATGGCTACACCTTC.

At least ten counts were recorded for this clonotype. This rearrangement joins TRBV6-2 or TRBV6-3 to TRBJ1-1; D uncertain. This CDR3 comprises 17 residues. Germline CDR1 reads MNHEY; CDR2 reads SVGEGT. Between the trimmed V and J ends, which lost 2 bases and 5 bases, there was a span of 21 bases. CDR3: CASSYAPEKASGTEAFF. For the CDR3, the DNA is TGTGCCAGCAGTTACGCCCCGGAGAAGGCTTCGGGGACTGAAGCTTTCTTT.